This T cell receptor (beta chain) was documented in a study of shared clonotypes between healthy human individuals (TCRdb year 2020). Notes on the research overall: The cohort included a few men and a couple of women between 18 and 49 years of age. For each donor, CD4 naive and CD4 memory were each given three plates, CD8 naive was given two plates, and CD8 memory was given one plate. To estimate repertoire size and how much clonotype sharing occurs between individuals, the study deeply sequenced the blood TCR repertoires of five healthy adults. Libraries were prepared and TCR repertoires were sequenced by different laboratories using diverse techniques, in order to increase sequencing depth and limit assay-specific biases. Leukapheresis yielded between about 0.9 and 9.5 billion PBMCs per donor.

TCR CDR3 regions were amplified from genomic DNA by multiplex PCR using the deep immunoSEQ assay. Extracted genomic DNA from each cell subset was distributed evenly across all wells of several immunoSEQ 96-well plates, and each plate was treated as a replicate. For sorted subsets, approximately 200 ng of genomic DNA, equivalent to about 30,000 T cell genomes, went into each replicate PCR. Purified libraries were measured with a Qubit 3.0 fluorometer, size-checked on a Bioanalyzer 2100, and measured again with the KAPA Library Quantification kit. Every immunoSEQ 96-well plate was sequenced on a dedicated single-read 150-cycle Illumina NextSeq 550 flow cell. In the authors' own workflow: Because only junctional sequences without quality scores were contained in the immunoSEQ output, filtering matching that applied to full-length reads could not be performed. Sequences were annotated with PyIR, a Python wrapper for IgBLAST v1.9, and V/J genes and CDR3 were assigned using IMGT germline references. Reads were filtered out if the reads had weak V/J assignments (E-value above 1e-6), no CDR3, stop codons, out-of-frame junctions, or ambiguous translated residues. V3J clonotypes were defined by identical inferred V gene, J gene, and CDR3 amino acid sequence. Percentage overlap between repertoires was computed as shared unique clonotypes divided by the size of the smaller repertoire. Richness of each repertoire was evaluated using RTK rarefaction, the Chao1 estimator, and Recon v2.1 estimates of unobserved clonotypes. Generation probabilities were computed with OLGA for all TCRbeta clonotypes obtained by the gDNA method from a handful of donors. This is the immuneACCESS table as TCRdb keeps it, with only in-frame sequences that have V and J called. A part of the clones is gone; compared with another copy, unresolved V genes explain less than half, and the rest is unexplained. V, J and clone size derive from that table, while D and trimming were established from the DNA sequence. In all, the sample holds about 2.3 million clones, and 85% to 95% of those were seen once. The ten largest make up 0.37% of the sample.

A word on this clone: Its antigen target is currently unknown. The record has no base qualities; no much larger clone is one base away.

The donors were healthy, HIV-negative adults with no recently reported acute infections or vaccinations. All donors were Caucasian adults living in Nashville, Tennessee, USA. CD4+ T cells were enriched by magnetic negative selection; naive cells were then positively selected on CD45RA, and the negative fraction formed the memory subset. After blood collection by leukapheresis, PBMCs were isolated using Ficoll-Histopaque density gradient centrifugation and then cryopreserved in the vapor phase of liquid nitrogen. Analytical flow cytometry was used to check the purity and quantity of every magnetically sorted T cell population. From each sorted fraction, genomic DNA was isolated and quantified by UV absorbance on a Nanodrop 2000c. The study at large found these results: Sampling was limited to blood, and TCR repertoires in tissue likely differ from TCR repertoires in blood. Pairwise subsampling indicated that sequencing depth was expected to affect the degree of clonotype sharing among donors. Incomplete sequencing was indicated by rarefaction of sorted-subset datasets, despite the large sequencing depth. Compared with non-shared clonotypes, the clonotypes found in all four sorted-subset donors had higher generation probabilities. Because the study included only a small number of donors, the genetic and exposure-history diversity represented was limited. Across several donors, roughly 5.1% of naive CD4, more than 3% of naive CD8, around 2.5% of memory CD4, and about 0.4% of memory CD8 clonotypes were shared. Naive subsets generally had larger estimated clonotype richness than memory subsets.

This TCR derives from a man aged 18 to 29 in good health. Some clones in this sample may be carry-over from other donors' samples. Sequenced input: naive CD4+ T cells from PBMCs. In the paper's terms, the cell subset or site label means: CD45RA+ positively selected.

CDR3 reads: CASSWTWGKTRGPNEQYF. The DNA is TGCGCCAGCAGCTGGACTTGGGGGAAGACACGGGGGCCGAACGAGCAGTACTTC. The rearranged segments are TRBV5-1 and TRBJ2-7, with the D call tentatively TRBD1 or TRBD2, each fitting 6 bases. The CDR3 goes from the cysteine to the phenylalanine over 18 residues. This entry keeps only the CDR3 DNA: 54 bases, framed from base 1. Between the V and J ends, shortened by 3 bases and 5 bases respectively, the junction contains 27 bases. Per the germline V gene, SGHRS is the CDR1 and YFSETQ is the CDR2. The entire variable domain, with the stretches around the CDR3 drawn from the reference TRBV5-1 and TRBJ2-7 proteins, is KAGVTQTPRYLIKTRGQQVTLSCSPISGHRSVSWYQQTPGQGLQFLFEYFSETQRNKGNFPGRFSGRQFSNSRSEMNVSTLELGDSALYLCASSWTWGKTRGPNEQYFGPGTRLTVT.